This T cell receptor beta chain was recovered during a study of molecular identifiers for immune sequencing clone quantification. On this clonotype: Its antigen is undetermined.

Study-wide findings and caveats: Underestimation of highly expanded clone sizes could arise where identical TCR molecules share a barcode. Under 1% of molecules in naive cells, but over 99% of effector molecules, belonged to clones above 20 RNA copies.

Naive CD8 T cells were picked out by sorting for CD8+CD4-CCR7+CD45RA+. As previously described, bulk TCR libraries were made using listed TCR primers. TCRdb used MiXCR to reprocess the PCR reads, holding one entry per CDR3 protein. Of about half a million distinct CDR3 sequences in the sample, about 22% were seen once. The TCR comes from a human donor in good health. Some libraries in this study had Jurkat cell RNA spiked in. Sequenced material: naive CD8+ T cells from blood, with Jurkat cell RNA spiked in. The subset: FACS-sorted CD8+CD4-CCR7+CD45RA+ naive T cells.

The DNA of the CDR3 is TGTGCCTGGAGTGAGGGGCAGGCACATCAGCCCCAGCATTTT. This gives the protein CAWSEGQAHQPQHF. The chain has TRBV30 and TRBJ1-5, with D possibly being TRBD1 (5 bases). Trimming took 1 base from V and 5 from J, leaving 12 bases between them. The length of the CDR3 is 14 residues. Germline V gene data show CDR1 as GTSNPN and CDR2 as SVGIG (reference sequence).